A selection of T cell receptor beta chains follows, all from one sample in a study of patients and donors after allogeneic stem cell transplantation. Each CDR3 protein gets one entry after TCRdb re-called the RT-PCR reads with MiXCR. The sample has fewer than 500,000 distinct CDR3 sequences; 16% are singletons. Sequenced material: blood, either unsorted or a sorted T cell fraction (not recorded which). These receptors originate from a human donor who was either an allogeneic HSCT recipient or a stem cell or donor lymphocyte infusion donor (not recorded which). It is not recorded whose cells these are; they may come from a transplant donor. Each CDR3 is given with its conserved first and last residue. Each record gives: clone size, D gene, V gene, J gene, CDR3 protein, CDR3 DNA. D genes are given only for firm matches. Size is omitted from some rows. Given values are once, few, many or a class for expanded clones.

size: .; D: .; V: TRBV2; J: TRBJ2-7; CDR3: CASSVNYEQYF; DNA: TGTGCCAGCAGTGTTAACTACGAGCAGTACTTC
size: few; D: .; V: TRBV29-1; J: TRBJ2-2; CDR3: CSVARDTNTGELFF; DNA: TGCAGCGTAGCCAGGGATACGAACACCGGGGAGCTGTTTTTT
size: few; D: TRBD1; V: TRBV7-2; J: TRBJ1-1; CDR3: CASSKDRGINTEAFF; DNA: TGTGCCAGCAGCAAGGACAGGGGGATCAACACTGAAGCTTTCTTT
size: many; D: TRBD2; V: TRBV7-3; J: TRBJ2-7; CDR3: CASSFSGSVYEQYF; DNA: TGTGCCAGCAGCTTTAGCGGGAGTGTCTACGAGCAGTACTTC
size: few; D: TRBD2; V: TRBV9; J: TRBJ2-1; CDR3: CASSVGSGGGPSSYNEQFF; DNA: TGTGCCAGCAGCGTCGGGAGCGGGGGAGGCCCCAGCTCCTACAATGAGCAGTTCTTC
size: many; D: .; V: TRBV24-1; J: TRBJ2-1; CDR3: CATSDGASYNEQFF; DNA: TGTGCCACCAGTGACGGGGCCTCCTACAATGAGCAGTTCTTC
size: few; D: TRBD2; V: TRBV20-1; J: TRBJ2-3; CDR3: CSASLAGRSTDTQYF; DNA: TGCAGTGCTAGTCTAGCGGGAAGAAGCACAGATACGCAGTATTTT
size: few; D: .; V: TRBV29-1; J: TRBJ2-3; CDR3: CSVAGDTQYF; DNA: TGCAGCGTTGCGGGAGATACGCAGTATTTT
size: .; D: .; V: TRBV12-5; J: TRBJ2-5; CDR3: CASGLVMGETQYF; DNA: TGTGCTAGTGGTTTGGTAATGGGAGAGACCCAGTACTTC
size: many; D: TRBD2; V: TRBV20-1; J: TRBJ2-1; CDR3: CSAARLADFYNEQFF; DNA: TGCAGTGCTGCCAGACTAGCGGATTTCTACAATGAGCAGTTCTTC
size: many; D: TRBD1; V: TRBV18; J: TRBJ2-1; CDR3: CASSPLDRGSYSYNEQFF; DNA: TGTGCCAGCTCACCTTTGGACAGGGGTTCCTACTCCTACAATGAGCAGTTCTTC
size: .; D: TRBD1; V: TRBV5-1; J: TRBJ1-2; CDR3: CASSSQGADYGYTF; DNA: TGCGCCAGCAGCTCACAGGGGGCGGACTATGGCTACACCTTC
size: .; D: TRBD1; V: TRBV10-3; J: TRBJ2-1; CDR3: CAISQGQGAGNEQFF; DNA: TGTGCCATCAGTCAGGGACAGGGGGCAGGCAATGAGCAGTTCTTC
size: few; D: TRBD2; V: TRBV19; J: TRBJ2-2; CDR3: CASVRGGGTGELFF; DNA: TGTGCCAGTGTGCGCGGGGGAGGCACCGGGGAGCTGTTTTTT
size: few; D: TRBD2; V: TRBV20-1; J: TRBJ2-1; CDR3: CSARVLAGGNEQFF; DNA: TGCAGTGCTAGAGTTCTAGCGGGAGGAAATGAGCAGTTCTTC
size: .; D: .; V: TRBV5-4; J: TRBJ2-7; CDR3: CASSQPGVGEQYF; DNA: TGTGCCAGCAGCCAGCCCGGAGTGGGCGAGCAGTACTTC
size: .; D: TRBD1; V: TRBV6-2/TRBV6-3; J: TRBJ2-2; CDR3: CASSYGTGGPRLLFF; DNA: TGTGCCAGCAGTTACGGGACAGGTGGTCCCAGGCTGCTGTTTTTT
size: many; D: .; V: TRBV12-3/TRBV12-4; J: TRBJ2-3; CDR3: CASSGPMADTQYF; DNA: TGTGCCAGCAGTGGCCCGATGGCAGATACGCAGTATTTT
size: many; D: .; V: TRBV12-3/TRBV12-4; J: TRBJ2-1; CDR3: CASSLGTGEQFF; DNA: TGTGCCAGCAGTTTAGGGACTGGGGAGCAGTTCTTC
size: .; D: .; V: TRBV5-6; J: TRBJ2-1; CDR3: CASSLAAGRHNEQFF; DNA: TGTGCCAGCAGCTTGGCAGCAGGGCGTCACAATGAGCAGTTCTTC
size: .; D: TRBD1; V: TRBV27; J: TRBJ2-6; CDR3: CASSTTTGGTGANVLTF; DNA: TGTGCCAGCAGTACAACGACAGGGGGCACTGGGGCCAACGTCCTGACTTTC
size: .; D: .; V: TRBV10-3; J: TRBJ2-7; CDR3: CAISETALGQYF; DNA: TGTGCCATCAGTGAGACGGCGCTCGGGCAGTACTTC
size: once; D: .; V: TRBV18; J: TRBJ2-7; CDR3: CASSPFLSTYEQYF; DNA: TGTGCCAGCTCACCATTCTTGAGCACCTACGAGCAGTACTTC
size: many; D: .; V: TRBV11-2; J: TRBJ1-1; CDR3: CASSLVAEAFF; DNA: TGTGCCAGCAGCTTGGTGGCAGAAGCTTTCTTT
size: many; D: .; V: TRBV29-1; J: TRBJ2-1; CDR3: CSVAIHEQFF; DNA: TGCAGCGTTGCGATCCATGAGCAGTTCTTC
size: .; D: TRBD1; V: TRBV30; J: TRBJ1-1; CDR3: CAWSVGEDRSNTEAFF; DNA: TGTGCCTGGAGTGTGGGTGAGGACAGGAGTAACACTGAAGCTTTCTTT
size: few; D: .; V: TRBV20-1; J: TRBJ1-4; CDR3: CSARKGGISEKLFF; DNA: TGCAGTGCTAGGAAGGGGGGGATCAGTGAAAAACTGTTTTTT
size: few; D: .; V: TRBV4-1; J: TRBJ1-5; CDR3: CASSHPGGDRRQPQHF; DNA: TGCGCCAGCAGCCATCCTGGGGGAGACAGGCGGCAGCCCCAGCATTTT
size: .; D: .; V: TRBV24-1; J: TRBJ1-2; CDR3: CATSAGTRRGYTF; DNA: TGTGCCACCAGTGCTGGGACTCGACGGGGCTACACCTTC
size: .; D: TRBD1; V: TRBV19; J: TRBJ2-2; CDR3: CASSFRRGHTGELFF; DNA: TGTGCCAGTAGTTTCCGTAGGGGGCACACCGGGGAGCTGTTTTTT
size: few; D: TRBD1; V: TRBV24-1; J: TRBJ2-1; CDR3: CATSALTGPSSYNEQFF; DNA: TGTGCCACCAGTGCCCTGACAGGGCCTAGCTCCTACAATGAGCAGTTCTTC
size: few; D: .; V: TRBV30; J: TRBJ1-1; CDR3: CAWLGHFNTEAFF; DNA: TGTGCTTGGCTGGGACATTTTAACACTGAAGCTTTCTTT
size: few; D: .; V: TRBV7-8; J: TRBJ1-2; CDR3: CASSPGTAPNYGYTF; DNA: TGTGCCAGCAGCCCGGGGACGGCGCCTAACTATGGCTACACCTTC
size: many; D: .; V: TRBV7-7; J: TRBJ2-2; CDR3: CASSPGTPNTGELFF; DNA: TGTGCCAGCAGCCCGGGGACTCCTAACACCGGGGAGCTGTTTTTT
size: few; D: .; V: TRBV12-3/TRBV12-4; J: TRBJ1-5; CDR3: CASSLMTPGGNQPQHF; DNA: TGTGCCAGCAGCCTGATGACGCCTGGAGGCAATCAGCCCCAGCATTTT
size: .; D: .; V: TRBV6-5; J: TRBJ1-2; CDR3: CASSYSPATYGYTF; DNA: TGTGCCAGCAGTTACTCGCCAGCTACCTATGGCTACACCTTC
size: .; D: .; V: TRBV30; J: TRBJ2-6; CDR3: CAWSGKGSNVLTF; DNA: TGTGCCTGGAGCGGTAAGGGGTCCAACGTCCTGACTTTC
size: .; D: TRBD1; V: TRBV3-1; J: TRBJ2-3; CDR3: CASSHRTGISTDTQYF; DNA: TGTGCCAGCAGCCACCGGACAGGGATAAGCACAGATACGCAGTATTTT
size: .; D: .; V: TRBV19; J: TRBJ2-4; CDR3: CASSIDPRTFSNIQYF; DNA: TGTGCCAGTAGTATAGATCCAAGGACCTTCAGTAACATTCAGTACTTC
size: many; D: .; V: TRBV7-3; J: TRBJ2-2; CDR3: CASSPPTGELFF; DNA: TGTGCCAGCAGCCCCCCCACCGGGGAGCTGTTTTTT
size: few; D: .; V: TRBV19; J: TRBJ2-7; CDR3: CASRGSGAHEQYF; DNA: TGTGCCAGTAGAGGATCGGGGGCCCACGAGCAGTACTTC
size: few; D: TRBD1; V: TRBV4-1; J: TRBJ1-3; CDR3: CASSQGKQGARGNTIYF; DNA: TGCGCCAGCAGCCAGGGGAAACAGGGGGCAAGGGGAAACACCATATATTTT
size: few; D: .; V: TRBV5-6; J: TRBJ2-1; CDR3: CASSLWGGHEQFF; DNA: TGTGCCAGCAGCTTATGGGGGGGCCATGAGCAGTTCTTC
size: .; D: .; V: TRBV6-1; J: TRBJ2-3; CDR3: CASRGTRGITDTQYF; DNA: TGTGCCAGCAGGGGGACAAGGGGGATTACAGATACGCAGTATTTT
size: few; D: .; V: TRBV10-3; J: TRBJ1-5; CDR3: CAISDRTNNQPQHF; DNA: TGTGCCATCAGTGATAGAACAAACAATCAGCCCCAGCATTTT
size: .; D: TRBD2; V: TRBV2; J: TRBJ2-1; CDR3: CASSESQRENDEQFF; DNA: TGTGCCAGCAGTGAATCCCAGCGGGAGAACGATGAGCAGTTCTTC
size: .; D: .; V: TRBV9; J: TRBJ1-2; CDR3: CASSGTLNYGYTF; DNA: TGTGCCAGCAGCGGGACCCTTAACTATGGCTACACCTTC
size: .; D: .; V: TRBV6-5; J: TRBJ2-3; CDR3: CASSYGGSSTDTQYF; DNA: TGTGCCAGCAGTTACGGGGGGTCATCCACAGATACGCAGTATTTT
size: few; D: TRBD2; V: TRBV27; J: TRBJ2-1; CDR3: CASSPVGTSRHNEQFF; DNA: TGTGCCAGCAGTCCAGTAGGGACTAGCAGGCACAATGAGCAGTTCTTC
size: .; D: TRBD2; V: TRBV11-1; J: TRBJ2-3; CDR3: CATRAGSGDTQYF; DNA: TGTGCCACCAGAGCGGGATCGGGAGATACGCAGTATTTT
size: few; D: .; V: TRBV30; J: TRBJ2-5; CDR3: CAWKLQETQYF; DNA: TGTGCCTGGAAATTACAAGAGACCCAGTACTTC
size: .; D: .; V: TRBV30; J: TRBJ1-3; CDR3: CAWNGRTGNTIYF; DNA: TGTGCCTGGAACGGACGGACTGGAAACACCATATATTTT
size: few; D: TRBD1; V: TRBV20-1; J: TRBJ1-2; CDR3: CSAGDRDLYGYTF; DNA: TGCAGTGCTGGGGACAGGGACCTCTATGGCTACACCTTC
size: few; D: .; V: TRBV7-8; J: TRBJ2-4; CDR3: CASSPAGGADKNIQYF; DNA: TGTGCCAGCAGCCCAGCGGGCGGGGCAGACAAAAACATTCAGTACTTC
size: .; D: .; V: TRBV7-6; J: TRBJ2-7; CDR3: CASSLAGPGASYEQYF; DNA: TGTGCCAGCAGCTTAGCAGGTCCGGGGGCCTCCTACGAGCAGTACTTC
size: .; D: .; V: TRBV15; J: TRBJ2-6; CDR3: CATAPGSGANVLTF; DNA: TGTGCCACCGCCCCAGGCTCTGGGGCCAACGTCCTGACTTTC
size: few; D: .; V: TRBV7-3; J: TRBJ2-2; CDR3: CASSSTPRVSYTGELFF; DNA: TGTGCCAGCAGCTCGACACCCCGGGTCAGCTACACCGGGGAGCTGTTTTTT